The 7 T cell receptor beta chains below were found in one sample sequenced in a study of T cell clonality in common variable immunodeficiency. TCRdb keeps only in-frame clones here, not all; method: immunoSEQ multiplex PCR. Sampling found over 35,000 clones, none seen once. What was sequenced was peripheral blood mononuclear cells. The receptors derive from a person aged 18 to 75 in good health.

With respect to this clone: The observed sequence ends 3 residues before the CDR3 terminus, with the missing tail filled in from the germline J gene. The V gene is TRBV29-1, the J gene TRBJ1-2, with 8 nucleotides matching TRBD1. CDR1 and CDR2 (germline): SQVTM, ANQGSEA. The CDR3 has 15 amino acids. The CDR3 sequence: CSVGGSTGGTYDYTF. The sequenced CDR3 bases are TGCAGCGTTGGGGGTTCCACAGGGGGGACCTACGAC.

This clone was counted ten times or more. The sequence runs out 3 residues before the end of the CDR3; the remainder is reconstructed from the germline J gene. V usage is TRBV18 and J usage is TRBJ2-4; maybe TRBD2 (6 bases). The CDR3 contains 16 residues. Per the germline V gene, CDR1 is KGHSH and CDR2 is LQKENI. The ends were cut back, 0 bases at V and 0 bases at J, with 9 bases in the middle. This CDR3 reads CASSPPLARAKNIQYF. The CDR3 bases that were read are TGTGCCAGCTCACCACCCCTAGCGAGAGCCAAAAACATT.

In this sample, this clone turned up many times. The sequenced fragment ends 3 residues before the CDR3 boundary, so the rest is inferred from the germline J gene. J is TRBJ1-5 and V is TRBV19; 8 positions agree with TRBD1. CDR3 size: 14 residues. Germline CDR1 is LNHDA and CDR2 is SQIVND (reference sequence). With 6 bases clipped from V and 6 bases from J, the junction kept 7 bases outside the gene matches. The CDR3 spells CASRATGETQPQHF. CDR3 DNA, as far as it was read: TGTGCCAGTAGGGCGACAGGGGAAACTCAGCCC. Supplemented by reference TRBV19 and TRBJ1-5, the full variable domain reads DGGITQSPKYLFRKEGQNVTLSCEQNLNHDAMYWYRQDPGQGLRLIYYSQIVNDFQKGDIAEGYSVSREKKESFPLTVTSAQKNPTAFYLCASRATGETQPQHFGDGTRLSIL.

This clone showed up many times. Read sequence stops 3 residues before the CDR3 end, and the germline J gene provides the missing end. This chain joins TRBV4-2 and TRBJ2-7; D perhaps matches TRBD2 (7 bases). There are 18 residues in the CDR3. V was clipped by 0 bases and J by 4 bases, with 22 bases between them. CDR1 and CDR2 from the germline V gene are LGHNA and YNFKEQ. CDR3 DNA (partial): TGTGCCAGCAGCCAAGATGATACAATCGCGGGGGCCGCGTACGAG. Protein sequence: CASSQDDTIAGAAYE. The whole CDR3 protein reads CASSQDDTIAGAAYEQYF.

In its sample, this clone was seen many times. The read is 3 residues too short to cover the CDR3 end, so that end is filled in from the germline J gene. The genes are TRBV7-3 and TRBJ2-2; no clear D. This CDR3 is 12 amino acids long. The V and J ends lost 1 base and 5 bases respectively, with 2 bases between them. The germline gives CDR1 SGHTA, CDR2 FQGTGA. The DNA read from the CDR3 is TGTGCCAGCAGCTTAATAACCGGGGAG. Its protein is CASSLITGE. The full CDR3 sequence reads CASSLITGELFF. The full variable domain, completed using reference TRBV7-3 and TRBJ2-2, is GAGVSQTPSNKVTEKGKYVELRCDPISGHTALYWYRQSLGQGPEFLIYFQGTGAADDSGLPNDRFFAVRPEGSVSTLKIQRTERGDSAVYLCASSLITGELFFGEGSRLTVL.

A remark on this clone: The read falls 3 residues short of the CDR3 end, and the missing part is taken from the germline J gene. The chain uses TRBV30 and TRBJ2-4; maybe TRBD1 (5 bases). The germline gives CDR1 GTSNPN, CDR2 SVGIG (reference sequence). The CDR3 sequence is 10 residues long. CDR3: CALEGAGQYF. The covered CDR3 bases are TGTGCCCTTGAAGGGGCTGGT.

This clone was seen many times. The read comes to an end 3 residues before the CDR3 does, leaving the germline J gene to fill in the end. This sequence joins TRBV29-1 and TRBJ1-1; perhaps TRBD1 as D (5 bases). The CDR3 runs 14 residues. Per the germline V gene, CDR1 is SQVTM and CDR2 is ANQGSEA. The V and J ends lost 8 bases and 1 base respectively, with 17 bases between them. The CDR3 bases that were read are TGCAGCACCCGCACCAGGGACTGGAACACTGAA. It encodes CSTRTRDWNTE. The whole CDR3 protein is CSTRTRDWNTEAFF.